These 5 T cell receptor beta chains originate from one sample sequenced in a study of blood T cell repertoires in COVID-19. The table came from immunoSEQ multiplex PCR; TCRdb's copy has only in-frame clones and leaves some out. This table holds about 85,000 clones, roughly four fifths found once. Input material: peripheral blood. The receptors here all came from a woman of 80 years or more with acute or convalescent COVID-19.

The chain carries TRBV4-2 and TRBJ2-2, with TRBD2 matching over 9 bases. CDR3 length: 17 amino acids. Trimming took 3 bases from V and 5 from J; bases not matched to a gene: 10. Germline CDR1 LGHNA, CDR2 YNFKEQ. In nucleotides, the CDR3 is TGTGCCAGCAGCCAGGCCCCGGGACTAGCAGCGACCGGGGAGCTGTTTTTT. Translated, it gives CASSQAPGLAATGELFF.

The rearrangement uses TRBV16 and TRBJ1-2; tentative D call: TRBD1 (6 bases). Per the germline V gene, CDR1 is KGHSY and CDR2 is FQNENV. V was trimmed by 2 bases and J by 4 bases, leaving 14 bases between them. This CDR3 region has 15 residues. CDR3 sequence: CASSQVDRVVYGYTF. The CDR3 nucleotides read TGTGCCAGCAGCCAAGTGGACAGAGTAGTCTATGGCTACACCTTC.

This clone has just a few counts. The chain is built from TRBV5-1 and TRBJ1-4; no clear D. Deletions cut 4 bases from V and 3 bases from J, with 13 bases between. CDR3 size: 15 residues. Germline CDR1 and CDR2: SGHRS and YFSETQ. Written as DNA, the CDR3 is TGCGCCAGCAGCAAAGATCCACAAGCTAATGAAAAACTGTTTTTT. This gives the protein CASSKDPQANEKLFF.

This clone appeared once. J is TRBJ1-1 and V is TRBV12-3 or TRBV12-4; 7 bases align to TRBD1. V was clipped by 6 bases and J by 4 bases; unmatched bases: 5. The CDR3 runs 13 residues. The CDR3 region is CASRGPGGTEAFF. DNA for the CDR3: TGTGCCAGCAGGGGTCCAGGGGGCACTGAAGCTTTCTTT.

The CDR3 region has the DNA TGCGCCAGCAGTCGACTAGCGGGGACCCAAGAGACCCAGTACTTC. Protein: CASSRLAGTQETQYF. The chain recombines TRBV4-1 with TRBJ2-5, with TRBD2 identical over 11 bases. Germline CDR1 is MGHRA and CDR2 is YSYEKL. V was clipped by 6 bases and J by 1 base; unmatched bases: 4. The CDR3 covers 15 residues.